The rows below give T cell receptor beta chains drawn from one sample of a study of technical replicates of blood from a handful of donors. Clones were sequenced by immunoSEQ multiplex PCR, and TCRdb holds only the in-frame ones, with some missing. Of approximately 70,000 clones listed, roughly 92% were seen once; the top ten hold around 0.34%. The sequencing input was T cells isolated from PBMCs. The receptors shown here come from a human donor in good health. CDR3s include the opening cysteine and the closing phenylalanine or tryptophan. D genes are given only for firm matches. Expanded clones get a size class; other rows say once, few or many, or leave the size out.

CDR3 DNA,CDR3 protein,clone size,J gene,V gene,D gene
TGTGCCAGCAGCTTCGGGGGAATTCAAGAGCAGTACTTC,CASSFGGIQEQYF,NA,TRBJ2-7,TRBV7-8,NA
TGTGCCAGCAGTTTCACCACCGGGTCCACTGAAGCTTTCTTT,CASSFTTGSTEAFF,once,TRBJ1-1,TRBV5-6,NA
TGTGCCAGCAGCTTAAGTTCTAGCGGGAGTATGGAGTCCAATGAGCAGTTCTTC,CASSLSSSGSMESNEQFF,NA,TRBJ2-1,TRBV7-9,TRBD2
TGTGCCAGCAGCTTAACCTCCGGGACTAGTACAGATACGCAGTATTTT,CASSLTSGTSTDTQYF,NA,TRBJ2-3,TRBV7-3,TRBD2
TGTGCCAGCAGTGATTACAGGGATAATCAGCCCCAGCATTTT,CASSDYRDNQPQHF,NA,TRBJ1-5,TRBV28,NA
TGTGCCAGCAGCTTAGTGGCAGGGTATTACGAGCAGTACTTC,CASSLVAGYYEQYF,once,TRBJ2-7,TRBV7-9,NA
TGCGCCAGTTCTGAATTTCCGGGACTAGCGGTCACAGATACGCAGTATTTT,CASSEFPGLAVTDTQYF,NA,TRBJ2-3,TRBV10-2,TRBD2
TGTGCCATCAGTTTGAACAGGGAGGGCTACACCTTC,CAISLNREGYTF,NA,TRBJ1-2,TRBV10-3,NA
TGTGCCAGCAGCGTAGGCAAGGAGGTGGGTCAGCCCCAGCATTTT,CASSVGKEVGQPQHF,once,TRBJ1-5,TRBV9,NA
TGTGCCAGCAGCGTAGTTGAGGGGGGGAATCAGCCCCAGCATTTT,CASSVVEGGNQPQHF,once,TRBJ1-5,TRBV9,NA
TGTGCCAGCAGCGCCACCAGGGATCATGGCTACACCTTC,CASSATRDHGYTF,NA,TRBJ1-2,TRBV9,NA
TGTGCCAGCAGCTTAAGAGAGGGACACCTTCAATACGAGCAGTACTTC,CASSLREGHLQYEQYF,NA,TRBJ2-7,TRBV7-9,NA
TGTGCCAGCAGCGCGGGGGCCATAGTGAATACGCAGTATTTT,CASSAGAIVNTQYF,NA,TRBJ2-3,TRBV5-4,NA
TGTGCCAGCAGCTCACGAGGGGGGGATGAAAAACTGTTTTTT,CASSSRGGDEKLFF,NA,TRBJ1-4,TRBV7-6,NA
TGTGCCAGCAGTGACAGCTATGGCTACACCTTC,CASSDSYGYTF,NA,TRBJ1-2,TRBV6-1,NA
TGCAGTGGGGACTTTGGTGAGCAGTTCTTC,CSGDFGEQFF,NA,TRBJ2-1,TRBV20-1,NA
TGTGCCAGCTCACCTACCTTCACGATGAGAGGCGGGGCCTACGAGCAGTACTTC,CASSPTFTMRGGAYEQYF,NA,TRBJ2-7,TRBV18,NA
TGTGCCAGTAGTATAGATCCCGGGAGAGAGACCCAGTACTTC,CASSIDPGRETQYF,NA,TRBJ2-5,TRBV19,NA
TGTGCCAGCTATCCGAGGTGGGACTATGGCTACACCTTC,CASYPRWDYGYTF,NA,TRBJ1-2,TRBV6-1,NA
TGCGCCAGCAGCTTGGCACCGGGAACAGATACGCAGTATTTT,CASSLAPGTDTQYF,NA,TRBJ2-3,TRBV5-1,NA
TGTGCCAGCAATCCGGGTTGGGATGAGCAGTTCTTC,CASNPGWDEQFF,NA,TRBJ2-1,TRBV2,NA
TGTGCCAGCAGCGCAATGGATCGGGGGGACTATGGCTACACCTTC,CASSAMDRGDYGYTF,NA,TRBJ1-2,TRBV9,NA
TGTGCCAGCAGTGAACAGGGAGGTCAGCCCCAGCATTTT,CASSEQGGQPQHF,NA,TRBJ1-5,TRBV2,NA
TGCGCCAGCAGCCAAAGGAGAAACTACGAGCAGTACTTC,CASSQRRNYEQYF,NA,TRBJ2-7,TRBV4-1,NA
TGTGCCAGCAGTTCCTTCTACAGGGGGTCTAATGAAAAACTGTTTTTT,CASSSFYRGSNEKLFF,NA,TRBJ1-4,TRBV27,TRBD1
TGTGCCAGCAGAGAACCGGGACTAGCGGCCTACGAGCAGTACTTC,CASREPGLAAYEQYF,NA,TRBJ2-7,TRBV2,TRBD2
TGTGCCAGCAGCTTCTACCCGGGACTAGCGGGAGAAGAGACCCAGTACTTC,CASSFYPGLAGEETQYF,NA,TRBJ2-5,TRBV5-4,TRBD2
TGTGCCAGCAGCTTAGTCCCGGGACAAGGCGAGCAGTTCTTC,CASSLVPGQGEQFF,NA,TRBJ2-1,TRBV7-8,NA
TGTGCCAGCAGCCCGGACAGAGCTAACTATGGCTACACCTTC,CASSPDRANYGYTF,NA,TRBJ1-2,TRBV6-1,NA
TGTGCCAGCAGCCCATGGGGGGCGGGAGGCACCGGGGAGCTGTTTTTT,CASSPWGAGGTGELFF,NA,TRBJ2-2,TRBV7-7,TRBD2
TGCGCCAGCTGGAAAGACAGGGTGGGGACTGAAGCTTTCTTT,CASWKDRVGTEAFF,NA,TRBJ1-1,TRBV5-1,TRBD1
TGTGCCAGCAGTCCCCGGACTGGAAATGAGCAGTTCTTC,CASSPRTGNEQFF,NA,TRBJ2-1,TRBV6-6,NA
TGTGCCAGCAGTGAGACAGGAATGAACACTGAAGCTTTCTTT,CASSETGMNTEAFF,NA,TRBJ1-1,TRBV6-1,NA
TGTGCCACCAGCAGGAGGGCTAGCATAAGCGGGGAGCTGTTTTTT,CATSRRASISGELFF,NA,TRBJ2-2,TRBV15,NA
TGTGCCAGCAGCTTGGAAACATCAACCGGGGAGCTGTTTTTT,CASSLETSTGELFF,NA,TRBJ2-2,TRBV5-6,NA
TGTGCCAGTAGTATAGGGGCACTCCCTTCCTACGAGCAGTACTTC,CASSIGALPSYEQYF,NA,TRBJ2-7,TRBV19,NA
TGTGCCAGCTCCGGAGCGGGGGCAACCTACGAGCAGTACTTC,CASSGAGATYEQYF,NA,TRBJ2-7,TRBV18,TRBD2
TGTGCCAGCAGCCCGGCAGGGACCGGGGAGCTGTTTTTT,CASSPAGTGELFF,NA,TRBJ2-2,TRBV7-9,NA
TGTGCCAGCAGCTTCGGGACAGGGGGTGAGCAGTTCTTC,CASSFGTGGEQFF,NA,TRBJ2-1,TRBV11-3,TRBD1